Detailed here is one TCR beta chain. This clonotype was detected only a few times. Which antigen it targets is not known. No much larger clonotype is one base removed from it; base qualities were not supplied. This entry comes from a study of T-cell memory formation after mild COVID-19 (dated by TCRdb to the early 2020s). For the wider study: Most TCR sequence clusters were specific to one of the two donors. T-cell clones expanding and contracting after mild COVID-19 in a couple of donors were tracked by longitudinal TCRalpha and TCRbeta repertoire sequencing. The cohort comprised two young, previously healthy adult volunteers, one female and one male.

Instrument used: Illumina NovaSeq 6000. Using 5'RACE with constant-segment primers, TCRalpha and TCRbeta cDNA libraries were constructed, with sample barcodes and unique molecular identifiers added in the process. RNA was extracted from every sample with Trizol reagent. Libraries were amplified in two PCR steps, with a second sample barcode and Illumina TruSeq adapters added in the second step. Libraries were sequenced on an Illumina NovaSeq with 2 x 150 bp paired-end reads. Regarding the original processing steps: With migec v1.2.7, reads were demultiplexed and then collapsed into UMI-guided consensus sequences. Using mixcr v2.1.11, UMI consensuses were aligned to TRA and TRB V and J templates and then assembled into clonotypes. A clonotype was counted as expanded or contracted only if both edgeR and NoisET called the change significant, with noise models trained on biological replicates. For edgeR calls, a false discovery rate-adjusted p below 0.01 and a log2 fold-change threshold of 1 were applied. As an exploratory analysis of dynamics, max-normalized trajectories of the 1000 most abundant clonotypes were examined with PCA combined with hierarchical clustering. Each responding clone was given a CD4 or CD8 phenotype based on the CD4+ and CD8+ repertoires, which had been sequenced separately. The raw public reads went through TCRdb reprocessing: fastp at Q25, MiXCR clone calling, in-frame beta chains kept. Each entry is one CDR3 protein sequence, shown with its most common DNA and genes. The V and J calls shown here were made by TCRdb, not taken from the authors' results. The sample table holds 190,000 or so distinct CDR3 sequences, of which 27% were seen once. Roughly an eighth of the sample rests with the top ten.

Points the paper makes about the study in general: From day 15 to 85, contracting clones showed balanced CD4/CD8 phenotypes, whereas a second wave of clones that expanded from day 15 to 37 leaned towards CD4+. Some responding clones were detected in pre-infection memory, suggesting pre-existing cross-reactive memory T cells joined the SARS-CoV-2 response. Contracting CD4+ clones were found mainly in CM and EM memory subsets, while CD8+ clones were enriched in EMRA. The second-wave clones that peaked on day 37 were not confirmed to be SARS-CoV-2 specific. The study included only two mild cases, and larger cohorts that include severe cases with pre-infection samples were judged to be necessary.

CDR1 and CDR2, looked up from the germline V gene, are SGHVS and FQNEAQ. V gives up 0 bases and J gives up 3 bases, and the segment between their germline ends measures 17 bases. The CDR3 measures 18 amino acids from cysteine to phenylalanine. Kept here is only the CDR3 DNA, which spans 54 bases and is read in frame from base 1. Ficoll-Paque density gradient centrifugation was used to isolate PBMCs. The V and J genes are TRBV7-8 and TRBJ2-2; TRBD1 is a possible D gene, resting on 5 matching bases. This clonotype was sampled from an adult woman who had mild COVID-19 (a few samples of this study predate the infection). The sample titles of this study are shuffled in the database, so cell type and time point are left out; the donor was told from shared clones. The sequenced material came from PBMCs or a T cell subset sorted from them (not recorded which). This receptor has the CDR3 CASSLAMDNWRYTGELFF. The DNA sequence is given as TGTGCCAGCAGCTTAGCCATGGACAACTGGCGCTACACCGGGGAGCTGTTTTTT.